One sample yielded the 27 T cell receptor beta chains listed below, sequenced in a study of OX40 agonist ivuxolimab in advanced cancers. Method: immunoSEQ multiplex PCR; TCRdb's copy keeps in-frame clones and lacks some. Here the sample spans about 31,000 clones, 81% being singletons. Specimen: CD4+ or CD8+ T cells sorted from blood, collected in a trial of the OX40 agonist ivuxolimab. The receptors were gathered from an adult with an advanced solid tumor such as melanoma, head and neck, liver or kidney cancer.

This sequence joins TRBV19 and TRBJ2-1, with D perhaps matching TRBD2 (6 bases). Between the trimmed V and J ends, which lost 9 bases and 0 bases, there was a span of 21 bases. Germline lookup yields CDR1 LNHDA and CDR2 SQIVND (reference sequence). The CDR3 is 17 amino acids. The DNA for the CDR3 is TGTGCCAGCCGCTCGGGCGGGGTTAGGAGCTCCTACAATGAGCAGTTCTTC. Residues: CASRSGGVRSSYNEQFF.

The CDR3 DNA is TGTGCCAGCCGTGCGTCCCGCAATCAGCCCCAGCATTTT. Its protein product is CASRASRNQPQHF. The V gene is TRBV2, the J gene TRBJ1-5, with D uncertain. The CDR3 is 13 amino acids. Germline V CDR1 and CDR2: SNHLY, FYNNEI. Trimming cost V 8 bases and J 2 bases, with 10 bases left between them.

This rearrangement joins TRBV6-4 to TRBJ2-3, with 7 bases that match TRBD2. This CDR3 has 16 amino acids. Unmatched junction bases numbered 13, after V lost 4 bases and J lost 6 bases. Per the germline V gene, CDR1 is MRHNA and CDR2 is SNTAGT. The CDR3 DNA reads TGTGCCAGCAGTGGGGGTAGCGGGCCCGGTGTGGATACGCAGTATTTT. It encodes CASSGGSGPGVDTQYF.

J is TRBJ2-1 and V is TRBV6-5; 8 nucleotides align to TRBD2. V lost 5 bases to trimming and J lost 2 bases; unmatched junction nucleotides: 5. The CDR3 length is 15 residues. In germline, CDR1 is MNHEY, CDR2 SVGAGI. The CDR3, as DNA: TGTGCCAGCAGTAAGGAGCGGGGGACCTACAATGAGCAGTTCTTC. Its translation: CASSKERGTYNEQFF.

The chain has TRBV6-1 and TRBJ1-3; maybe TRBD1 (6 bases). V lost 6 bases and J 5 bases, leaving 14 bases between the germline ends. CDR1 and CDR2 from the germline V gene are MNHNS and SASEGT. The CDR3 contains 14 residues. The CDR3 bases are TGTGCCAGCAGCCGAACAGGGTCTAGAAACACCATATATTTT. This sequence encodes CASSRTGSRNTIYF.

This rearrangement joins TRBV18 to TRBJ2-1, with 7 bases matching TRBD1. J gave up 9 bases and V 6 bases, and 14 bases lay outside the gene matches. The CDR3 totals 15 residues. Looked up from germline, CDR1 is KGHSH and CDR2 is LQKENI. CDR3 in amino acids: CASSRLRDSWIEQFF. The DNA of the CDR3 is TGTGCCAGCTCGCGCCTCCGGGACAGTTGGATTGAGCAGTTCTTC. The full variable domain, in which reference TRBV18 and TRBJ2-1 provide the parts outside the CDR3, is NAGVMQNPRHLVRRRGQEARLRCSPMKGHSHVYWYRQLPEEGLKFMVYLQKENIIDESGMPKERFSAEFPKEGPSILRIQQVVRGDSAAYFCASSRLRDSWIEQFFGPGTRLTVL.

The V and J genes are TRBV18 and TRBJ1-5; 7 bases align to TRBD1. Germline V CDR1 and CDR2: KGHSH, LQKENI. The V gene end was trimmed by 0 bases and the J gene end by 3 bases; junction bases not matched to a gene: 5. The CDR3 contains 16 residues. The CDR3 sequence: CASSPPWQGDNQPQHF. CDR3 sequence (DNA): TGTGCCAGCTCACCACCGTGGCAGGGGGACAATCAGCCCCAGCATTTT.

As to this clone: Other DNA sequences from this sample encode an identical CDR3 as well. V and J are TRBV18 and TRBJ2-2, with TRBD1 matching 8 bases. The V gene end was trimmed by 6 bases and the J gene end by 0 bases; junction bases not matched to a gene: 3. The CDR3 loop spans 15 amino acids. The V gene's germline CDR1 is KGHSH and CDR2 LQKENI. In DNA, the CDR3 is TGTGCCAGCTCCTTGGGACAGGCGAACACCGGGGAGCTGTTTTTT. Amino acids: CASSLGQANTGELFF.

This clone turned up a few times. The chain joins TRBV28 to TRBJ1-5, with a possible D match to TRBD1 (5 bases). V dropped 5 bases and J dropped 3 bases, with 14 bases sitting between them. Germline V gene sequence: CDR1 MDHEN, CDR2 SYDVKM. This CDR3 region has 15 residues. The CDR3 spells CASSIYGTYNQPQHF. CDR3 in DNA: TGTGCCAGCAGTATATACGGGACGTACAATCAGCCCCAGCATTTT. Using reference TRBV28 and TRBJ1-5 for the parts outside the CDR3, the full variable domain is DVKVTQSSRYLVKRTGEKVFLECVQDMDHENMFWYRQDPGLGLRLIYFSYDVKMKEKGDIPEGYSVSREKKERFSLILESASTNQTSMYLCASSIYGTYNQPQHFGDGTRLSIL.

The chain has TRBV10-1 and TRBJ1-1; unclear D gene. V lost 0 bases to trimming and J lost 2 bases, with 7 bases between them. The CDR3 length is 14 residues. CDR1 and CDR2 (germline): WNHNN, SYGVQD (reference sequence). This CDR3 reads CASSESDRNTEAFF. In nucleotides, the CDR3 is TGCGCCAGCAGTGAGTCGGACCGAAACACTGAAGCTTTCTTT.

J is TRBJ1-6 and V is TRBV7-3; tentative D call: TRBD1 (6 bases). Per the germline V gene, CDR1 is SGHTA and CDR2 is FQGTGA. V gave up 5 bases and J gave up 6 bases, with 11 bases separating them. CDR3 length: 14 residues. Here the CDR3 reads CASSQQGGNSPLHF. Written as DNA, the CDR3 is TGTGCCAGCAGCCAACAGGGAGGTAATTCACCCCTCCACTTT. Filled out from reference TRBV7-3 and TRBJ1-6, the complete variable domain reads GAGVSQTPSNKVTEKGKYVELRCDPISGHTALYWYRQSLGQGPEFLIYFQGTGAADDSGLPNDRFFAVRPEGSVSTLKIQRTERGDSAVYLCASSQQGGNSPLHFGNGTRLTVT.

The chain uses TRBV6-1 and TRBJ2-1; 9 bases map to TRBD2. Germline V gives CDR1 MNHNS, CDR2 SASEGT. Trimming at V came to 3 bases and at J to 1 base, leaving 4 bases not matched to a gene. CDR3 size: 16 residues. The CDR3 DNA reads TGTGCCAGCAGTGACCGCGGGAGGGAGTCCTACAATGAGCAGTTCTTC. Its protein is CASSDRGRESYNEQFF.

Concerning this clone itself: Other DNA sequences in the same sample also yield this CDR3. The chain uses TRBV30 and TRBJ2-2, with 7 nucleotides matching TRBD2. The CDR3 spans 14 residues. Germline values: CDR1 GTSNPN, CDR2 SVGIG (reference sequence). With V trimmed by 0 bases and J by 2 bases, 0 bases remained unmatched. DNA for the CDR3: TGTGCCTGGAGTGTGGGACTAAACACCGGGGAGCTGTTTTTT. It specifies CAWSVGLNTGELFF.

This chain uses TRBV11-2 with TRBJ2-7; D is unresolved. The CDR3 extends over 13 amino acids. Germline loops: CDR1 SGHAT, CDR2 FQNNGV. Trimming pared 5 bases from V and 7 bases from J, leaving 15 bases between. CDR3 DNA: TGTGCCAGCAGCCCTTCCGGCCCAGGAGAGCAGTACTTC. It encodes CASSPSGPGEQYF.

This clone appeared once. The chain recombines TRBV7-9 with TRBJ1-2; 11 bases line up with TRBD1. The V gene's germline CDR1 is SEHNR and CDR2 FQNEAQ (reference sequence). The CDR3 totals 15 residues. V dropped 5 bases and J dropped 3; count of bases not matched to a gene: 5. This CDR3 is CASSAGTGGYYGYTF. The CDR3 region has the DNA TGTGCCAGCAGCGCAGGGACAGGGGGTTACTATGGCTACACCTTC. Filled out from reference TRBV7-9 and TRBJ1-2, the complete variable domain reads DTGVSQNPRHKITKRGQNVTFRCDPISEHNRLYWYRQTLGQGPEFLTYFQNEAQLEKSRLLSDRFSAERPKGSFSTLEIQRTEQGDSAMYLCASSAGTGGYYGYTFGSGTRLTVV.

The J gene is TRBJ1-3, the V gene TRBV19; possible D gene TRBD1, 6 bases. Germline values: CDR1 LNHDA, CDR2 SQIVND (reference sequence). Trimming took 7 bases from V and 0 from J, leaving 16 bases between them. The CDR3 extends over 16 amino acids. This CDR3 is CASNWGAWNSGNTIYF. The CDR3 nucleotides read TGTGCCAGTAACTGGGGGGCTTGGAACTCTGGAAACACCATATATTTT.

The V and J genes are TRBV18 and TRBJ2-3; unclear D gene. The CDR3 totals 14 residues. Germline CDR1 is KGHSH and CDR2 is LQKENI. The V end was cut by 1 base, the J end by 0 bases, with 5 bases between. The CDR3 sequence is CASSPQTSTDTQYF. The CDR3 nucleotides read TGTGCCAGCTCACCACAAACTAGCACAGATACGCAGTATTTT.

The chain links TRBV27 to TRBJ2-1, with 10 nucleotides matching TRBD2. This CDR3 contains 17 residues. The junction had 16 bases not matched to a gene; V was cut back by 5 bases and J by 9 bases. Germline V gene sequence: CDR1 MNHEY, CDR2 SMNVEV (reference sequence). The CDR3 coding sequence is TGTGCCAGCAGTCAGGTCGGTTTTAGCGGGGGGAAGACTGAGCAGTTCTTC. Translating gives CASSQVGFSGGKTEQFF.

This sequence joins TRBV9 and TRBJ1-1, with TRBD1 as a possible D gene (5 bases). V was cut by 3 bases and J by 8 bases, with 14 bases left in between. This CDR3 is 13 amino acids long. Germline V CDR1 and CDR2: SGDLS, YYNGEE. CDR3 in amino acids: CASSGRSGGEAFF. In DNA form, the CDR3 reads TGTGCCAGCAGCGGACGATCTGGGGGGGAAGCTTTCTTT.

The chain links TRBV27 to TRBJ1-1, with D possibly TRBD1 on 5 matching bases. From germline, CDR1 is MNHEY and CDR2 SMNVEV (reference sequence). The length of the CDR3 is 16 residues. The V end lost 4 bases, the J end lost 0 bases, and 15 bases lay between the germline ends. CDR3 protein: CASSSRQTLMNTEAFF. The DNA of the CDR3 is TGTGCCAGCAGTTCCCGACAGACTCTTATGAACACTGAAGCTTTCTTT.

This rearrangement joins TRBV5-4 to TRBJ1-5, with D perhaps matching TRBD1 (5 bases). This CDR3 comprises 15 residues. Germline CDR1 SGHNT, CDR2 YYREEE (reference sequence). The ends were cut back, 1 base at V and 4 bases at J, with 12 bases in the middle. The CDR3, as DNA: TGTGCCAGCAGCTTGTGGGGGAATGTGAATCAGCCCCAGCATTTT. Residues: CASSLWGNVNQPQHF.

CDR3 nucleotides: TGTGCCAGCTCACCACCTCACGATTCACCCCTCCACTTT. Protein: CASSPPHDSPLHF. The rearrangement links TRBV18 to TRBJ1-6, with D uncertain. The CDR3 is 13 residues long. Trimming removed 0 bases at V and 8 bases at J, with 5 bases between. The germline CDR1 and CDR2 sequences are KGHSH and LQKENI.

V gene TRBV30 combines with J gene TRBJ2-1, with TRBD2 matching 8 bases. Germline assignment: CDR1 GTSNPN and CDR2 SVGIG (reference sequence). The CDR3 length is 17 residues. Unmatched junction bases numbered 13, after V lost 0 bases and J lost 6 bases. The CDR3 region has the DNA TGTGCCTGGAGTGTAGTGTCGAAGGTAGCGGGACTCAATGAGCAGTTCTTC. Protein sequence: CAWSVVSKVAGLNEQFF.

The J gene is TRBJ2-2, the V gene TRBV7-3, with D hard to call. The CDR3 runs to 12 residues. The germline V gene encodes CDR1 SGHTA and CDR2 FQGTGA. The V gene lost 5 bases and the J gene lost 7 bases, with 8 bases spanning the gap. This chain's CDR3 is CASSHVGGELFF. CDR3 coding DNA: TGTGCCAGCAGCCACGTGGGCGGGGAGCTGTTTTTT.

The chain's CDR3 is CASSLVSGSSYNEQFF. The CDR3 region has the DNA TGTGCCAGCAGCTTAGTAAGCGGTAGCTCCTACAATGAGCAGTTCTTC. This sequence joins TRBV7-2 and TRBJ2-1; perhaps TRBD2 as D (5 bases). The germline V gene has CDR1 SGHTA and CDR2 FQGNSA. V lost 1 base to trimming and J lost 0 bases, with 10 bases between them. The CDR3 length is 16 residues.

The chain uses TRBV5-4 and TRBJ2-2, with 11 bases that match TRBD2. V lost 4 bases to trimming and J lost 4 bases; unmatched junction nucleotides: 6. The CDR3 spans 16 residues. Germline V gene data show CDR1 as SGHNT and CDR2 as YYREEE (reference sequence). The CDR3 is CASSPLAGGGTGELFF. CDR3 nucleotides: TGTGCCAGCAGCCCTCTAGCGGGAGGAGGCACCGGGGAGCTGTTTTTT.

The chain combines TRBV2 with TRBJ1-2; 7 nucleotides agree with TRBD1. The germline V gene encodes CDR1 SNHLY and CDR2 FYNNEI. V gave up 6 bases and J gave up 8 bases; unmatched junction bases: 9. This CDR3 contains 13 residues. The CDR3 here is CASSAYQGEGYTF. The CDR3 region has the DNA TGTGCCAGCAGCGCGTACCAGGGGGAGGGCTACACCTTC.